Listed below are T cell receptor beta chains from one sample, sequenced in a study of intratumoral heterogeneity in liver cancer. TCRdb's table, derived via immunoSEQ multiplex PCR, lists solely in-frame clones and lacks some. The sample yields some 20,000 clones, approximately 70% seen once. This specimen was tumor-adjacent normal tissue, taken before any cancer treatment. The receptor set was obtained from a woman in her 70s with hepatocellular carcinoma. CDR3s include the opening cysteine and the closing phenylalanine or tryptophan. The D gene is left open where the match is weak. Where a row states a size, it is once, few, many or the class of an expanded clone; other rows omit it.

J gene	V gene	D gene	clone size	CDR3 protein	CDR3 DNA
TRBJ2-1	TRBV28	TRBD2	-	CASSLVRTSGNNEQFF	TGTGCCAGCAGTTTAGTTCGCACTAGCGGAAACAATGAGCAGTTCTTC
TRBJ1-5	TRBV20-1	-	-	CSASKQGPPQHF	TGCAGTGCTAGTAAACAGGGCCCCCCCCAGCATTTT
TRBJ2-2	TRBV5-4	-	-	CASSLPSGANTGELFF	TGTGCCAGCAGCTTGCCATCCGGGGCGAACACCGGGGAGCTGTTTTTT
TRBJ2-7	TRBV29-1	TRBD1	-	CSAGGTGAREQYF	TGCAGCGCCGGGGGGACAGGGGCTAGAGAGCAGTACTTC
TRBJ2-7	TRBV7-2	-	-	CASSPLRAATTSYEQYF	TGTGCCAGCAGCCCCCTAAGGGCAGCGACTACCTCCTACGAGCAGTACTTC
TRBJ1-1	TRBV10-3	-	-	CAIRQGGSEAFF	TGTGCCATCAGGCAGGGAGGCTCTGAAGCTTTCTTT
TRBJ2-2	TRBV12-3/TRBV12-4	-	once	CASSQGGTGELFF	TGTGCCAGCAGTCAAGGAGGGACCGGGGAGCTGTTTTTT
TRBJ2-3	TRBV13	TRBD2	-	CASSLVLGAGGGTDTQYF	TGTGCCAGCAGCTTAGTACTTGGAGCGGGAGGTGGGACAGATACGCAGTATTTT
TRBJ2-7	TRBV20-1	-	few	CSASPPPSYEQYF	TGCAGTGCTAGTCCCCCCCCCTCCTACGAGCAGTACTTC
TRBJ2-1	TRBV2	-	-	CASLANEQFF	TGTGCCAGCCTCGCGAATGAGCAGTTCTTC
TRBJ2-7	TRBV7-2	-	-	CASSLQRGSNYEQYF	TGTGCCAGCAGCTTGCAAAGAGGGTCTAACTACGAGCAGTACTTC
TRBJ2-1	TRBV9	-	medium-sized	CASSVGWGSENEQFF	TGTGCCAGCAGCGTAGGGTGGGGGTCAGAAAATGAGCAGTTCTTC
TRBJ2-6	TRBV18	-	-	CASSPQSGNSGANVLTF	TGTGCCAGCTCACCACAATCGGGGAACTCTGGGGCCAACGTCCTGACTTTC
TRBJ1-5	TRBV6-2/TRBV6-3	TRBD1	-	CASSYYRGGGMSNQPQHF	TGTGCCAGCAGTTACTACAGGGGAGGCGGCATGAGCAATCAGCCCCAGCATTTT
TRBJ1-5	TRBV5-4	-	-	CASSLGGRGSNQPQHF	TGTGCCAGCAGCTTGGGAGGAAGGGGCAGCAATCAGCCCCAGCATTTT
TRBJ1-1	TRBV6-1	-	-	CASLGGQGVKGEAFF	TGTGCCAGCCTCGGAGGCCAGGGTGTAAAGGGTGAAGCTTTCTTT
TRBJ2-5	TRBV7-9	-	-	CASSLVGGPVQETQYF	TGTGCCAGCAGCTTAGTCGGGGGCCCGGTTCAAGAGACCCAGTACTTC
TRBJ1-4	TRBV7-9	-	-	CASSFGYETEKLFF	TGTGCCAGCAGCTTCGGATATGAAACCGAAAAACTGTTTTTT
TRBJ2-3	TRBV6-1	-	-	CASSDPWADTQYF	TGTGCCAGCAGTGACCCTTGGGCGGATACGCAGTATTTT
TRBJ2-7	TRBV3-1/TRBV3-2	-	few	CASSRNDYEQYF	TGTGCCAGCAGCCGGAACGACTACGAGCAGTACTTC
TRBJ1-2	TRBV28	-	once	CASSLAILNYGYTF	TGTGCCAGCAGTTTGGCCATTCTGAACTATGGCTACACCTTC
TRBJ2-6	TRBV3-1/TRBV3-2	-	-	CASSQADSGANVLTF	TGTGCCAGCAGCCAAGCAGACTCTGGGGCCAACGTCCTGACTTTC
TRBJ1-4	TRBV28	-	-	CASSDSTGWGRKLFF	TGTGCCAGCAGCGACTCAACAGGGTGGGGCAGAAAACTGTTTTTT
TRBJ1-1	TRBV14	-	-	CASSQARTFNTEAFF	TGTGCCAGCAGCCAAGCAAGGACCTTTAACACTGAAGCTTTCTTT
TRBJ2-2	TRBV7-6	TRBD2	-	CASSSATSGYSNTGELFF	TGTGCCAGCAGCTCCGCGACTAGCGGGTATTCGAACACCGGGGAGCTGTTTTTT
TRBJ1-3	TRBV6-6	-	once	CASNAGAGGNTIYF	TGTGCCAGCAACGCGGGGGCGGGAGGAAACACCATATATTTT
TRBJ1-6	TRBV5-1	TRBD1	few	CASSLEDRGNSPLHF	TGCGCCAGCAGCTTGGAAGACAGGGGGAATTCACCCCTCCACTTT
TRBJ2-5	TRBV7-2	TRBD2	-	CASSLALAGGQQETQYF	TGTGCCAGCAGCTTAGCGCTGGCGGGAGGGCAACAAGAGACCCAGTACTTC
TRBJ1-4	TRBV28	-	-	CASSFGQHNEKLFF	TGTGCCAGCAGTTTTGGACAGCATAATGAAAAACTGTTTTTT
TRBJ2-3	TRBV29-1	-	-	CSALQPSTPFTDTQYF	TGCAGCGCCCTCCAGCCCTCCACACCTTTCACAGATACGCAGTATTTT
TRBJ2-1	TRBV14	TRBD2	-	CASSRQSLAGNEQFF	TGTGCCAGCAGCCGACAATCACTAGCGGGCAATGAGCAGTTCTTC
TRBJ2-2	TRBV15	-	few	CATSRDRQGTGGELFF	TGTGCCACCAGCAGAGATCGGCAGGGAACGGGCGGGGAGCTGTTTTTT
TRBJ2-5	TRBV7-9	TRBD2	-	CASSLLAGGLGETQYF	TGTGCCAGCAGCCTCCTAGCGGGAGGGTTGGGAGAGACCCAGTACTTC
TRBJ1-5	TRBV12-3/TRBV12-4	-	-	CASSSNRKSPQHF	TGTGCCAGCAGTTCGAACAGGAAATCGCCCCAGCATTTT
TRBJ2-2	TRBV9	-	-	CASSVVLGGELFF	TGTGCCAGCAGCGTAGTTCTAGGTGGGGAGCTGTTTTTT
TRBJ2-2	TRBV6-5	-	-	CASSTGTNTGELFF	TGTGCCAGCAGTACAGGGACGAACACCGGGGAGCTGTTTTTT
TRBJ2-2	TRBV12-3/TRBV12-4	-	-	CASSPSMRGELFF	TGTGCCAGCAGTCCATCCATGCGTGGGGAGCTGTTTTTT